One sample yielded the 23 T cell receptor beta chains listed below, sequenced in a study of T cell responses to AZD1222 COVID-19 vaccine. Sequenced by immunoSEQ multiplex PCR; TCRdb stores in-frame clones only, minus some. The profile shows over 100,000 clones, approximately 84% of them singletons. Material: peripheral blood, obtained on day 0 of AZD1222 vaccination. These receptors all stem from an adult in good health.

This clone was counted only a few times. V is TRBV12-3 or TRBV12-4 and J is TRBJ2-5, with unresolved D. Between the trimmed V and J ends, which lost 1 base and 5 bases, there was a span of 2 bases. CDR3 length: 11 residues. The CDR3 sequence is CASSLGETQYF. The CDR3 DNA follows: TGTGCCAGCAGTTTAGGGGAGACCCAGTACTTC.

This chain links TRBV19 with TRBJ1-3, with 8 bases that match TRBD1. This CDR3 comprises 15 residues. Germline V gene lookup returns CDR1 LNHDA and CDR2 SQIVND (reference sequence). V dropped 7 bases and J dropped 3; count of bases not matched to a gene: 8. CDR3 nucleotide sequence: TGTGCCAGTATCGCGCAGGGGGCAGGTGGAAACACCATATATTTT. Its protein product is CASIAQGAGGNTIYF.

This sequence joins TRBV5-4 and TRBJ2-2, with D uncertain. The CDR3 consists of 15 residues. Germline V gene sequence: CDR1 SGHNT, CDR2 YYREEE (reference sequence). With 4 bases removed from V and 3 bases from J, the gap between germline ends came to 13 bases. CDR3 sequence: CASSPIPLDTGELFF. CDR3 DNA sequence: TGTGCCAGCAGCCCGATCCCTTTAGACACCGGGGAGCTGTTTTTT.

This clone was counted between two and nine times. The CDR3 nucleotides are TGTGCCAGCAGCTTAGGCGGTTCATTAGGTGAGCAGTTCTTC. It specifies CASSLGGSLGEQFF. The chain is built from TRBV11-3 and TRBJ2-1; D gene unclear. Trimming took off 1 base at V and 9 bases at J, with 13 bases between the two ends. CDR3 length: 14 amino acids. Germline values: CDR1 SGHNT, CDR2 YENEEA.

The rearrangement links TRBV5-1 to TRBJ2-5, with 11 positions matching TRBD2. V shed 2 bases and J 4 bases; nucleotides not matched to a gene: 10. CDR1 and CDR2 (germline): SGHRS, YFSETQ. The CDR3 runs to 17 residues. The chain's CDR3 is CASSFAVTSGKGETQYF. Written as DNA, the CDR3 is TGCGCCAGCAGCTTTGCTGTGACTAGCGGGAAAGGAGAGACCCAGTACTTC.

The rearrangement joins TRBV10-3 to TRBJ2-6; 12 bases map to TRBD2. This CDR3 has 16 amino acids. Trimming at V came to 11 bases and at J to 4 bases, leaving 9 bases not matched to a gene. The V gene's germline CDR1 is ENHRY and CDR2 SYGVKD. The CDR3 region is CASRLAGGFGANVLTF. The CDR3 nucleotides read TGTGCCTCGCGCCTAGCGGGAGGGTTCGGGGCCAACGTCCTGACTTTC.

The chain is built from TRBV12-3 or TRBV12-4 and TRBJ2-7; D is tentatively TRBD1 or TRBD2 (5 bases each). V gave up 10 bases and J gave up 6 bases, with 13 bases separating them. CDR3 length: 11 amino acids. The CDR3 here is CATGRPTEQYF. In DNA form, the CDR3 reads TGTGCCACGGGACGTCCCACCGAGCAGTACTTC.

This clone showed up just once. CDR3: CASTGTYSYEQYF. The CDR3 nucleotides read TGTGCCAGCACCGGGACATACTCCTACGAGCAGTACTTC. The chain employs TRBV6-5 and TRBJ2-7; TRBD1 might be the D (6 bases). Trimming pared 7 bases from V and 0 bases from J, leaving 10 bases between. Per germline, CDR1 MNHEY and CDR2 SVGAGI. CDR3 length equals 13 residues.

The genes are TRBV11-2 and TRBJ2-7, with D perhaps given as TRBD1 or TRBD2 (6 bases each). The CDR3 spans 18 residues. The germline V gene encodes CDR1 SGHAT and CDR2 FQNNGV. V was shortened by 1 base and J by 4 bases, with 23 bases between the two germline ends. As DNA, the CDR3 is TGTGCCAGCAGCTTAGGTGGACGGGGAGGAACAGGGCTTTACGAGCAGTACTTC. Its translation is CASSLGGRGGTGLYEQYF.

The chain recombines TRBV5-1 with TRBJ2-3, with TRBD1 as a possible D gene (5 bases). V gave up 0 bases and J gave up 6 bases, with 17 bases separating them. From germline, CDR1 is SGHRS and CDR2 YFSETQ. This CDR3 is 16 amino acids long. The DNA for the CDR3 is TGCGCCAGCAGCTTGGCGACGACAGCCGCCGGGGATACGCAGTATTTT. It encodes CASSLATTAAGDTQYF.

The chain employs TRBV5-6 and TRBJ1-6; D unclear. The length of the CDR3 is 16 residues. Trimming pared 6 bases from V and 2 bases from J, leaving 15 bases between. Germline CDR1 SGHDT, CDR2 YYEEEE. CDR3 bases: TGTGCCAGCAACCCCTCGAAGGGCGCCTATAATTCACCCCTCCACTTT. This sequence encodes CASNPSKGAYNSPLHF. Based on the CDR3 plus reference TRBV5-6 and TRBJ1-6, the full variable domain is DAGVTQSPTHLIKTRGQQVTLRCSPKSGHDTVSWYQQALGQGPQFIFQYYEEEERQRGNFPDRFSGHQFPNYSSELNVNALLLGDSALYLCASNPSKGAYNSPLHFGNGTRLTVT.

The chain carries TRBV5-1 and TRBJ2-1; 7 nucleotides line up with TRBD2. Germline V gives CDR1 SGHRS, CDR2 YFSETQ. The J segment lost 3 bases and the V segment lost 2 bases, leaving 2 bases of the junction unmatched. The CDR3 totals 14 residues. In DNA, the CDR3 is TGCGCCAGCAGCTTAGGCGGGAGCTACAATGAGCAGTTCTTC. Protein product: CASSLGGSYNEQFF.

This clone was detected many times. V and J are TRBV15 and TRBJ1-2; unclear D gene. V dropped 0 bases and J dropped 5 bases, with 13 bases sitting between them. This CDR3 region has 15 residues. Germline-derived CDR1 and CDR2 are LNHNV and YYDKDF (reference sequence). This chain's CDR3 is CATSRDSSRMYGYTF. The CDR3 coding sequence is TGTGCCACCAGCAGAGATTCGAGCCGCATGTATGGCTACACCTTC.

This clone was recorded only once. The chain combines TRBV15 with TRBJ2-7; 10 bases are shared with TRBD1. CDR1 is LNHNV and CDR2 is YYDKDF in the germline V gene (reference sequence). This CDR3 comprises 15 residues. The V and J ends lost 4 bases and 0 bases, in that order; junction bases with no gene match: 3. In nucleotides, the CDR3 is TGTGCCACCAGCAAAGGACAGGGGGACTCCTACGAGCAGTACTTC. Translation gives CATSKGQGDSYEQYF.

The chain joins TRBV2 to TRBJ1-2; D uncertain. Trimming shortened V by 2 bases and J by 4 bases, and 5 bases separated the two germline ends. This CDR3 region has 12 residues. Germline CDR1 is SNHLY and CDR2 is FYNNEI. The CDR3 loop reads CASSELLYGYTF. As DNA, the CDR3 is TGTGCCAGCAGTGAACTCCTCTATGGCTACACCTTC.

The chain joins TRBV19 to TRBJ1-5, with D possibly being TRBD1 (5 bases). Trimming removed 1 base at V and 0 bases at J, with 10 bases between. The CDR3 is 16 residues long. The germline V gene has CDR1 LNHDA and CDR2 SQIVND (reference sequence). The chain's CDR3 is CASSIAQGRSNQPQHF. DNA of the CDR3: TGTGCCAGTAGTATAGCCCAGGGACGTAGCAATCAGCCCCAGCATTTT.

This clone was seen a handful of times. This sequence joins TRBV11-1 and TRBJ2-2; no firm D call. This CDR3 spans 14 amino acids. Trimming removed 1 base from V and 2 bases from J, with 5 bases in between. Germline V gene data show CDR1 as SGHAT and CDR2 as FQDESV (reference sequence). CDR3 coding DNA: TGTGCCAGCAGCTTAGAAAGAAACACCGGGGAGCTGTTTTTT. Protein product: CASSLERNTGELFF. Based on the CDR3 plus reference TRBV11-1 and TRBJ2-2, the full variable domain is EAEVAQSPRYKITEKSQAVAFWCDPISGHATLYWYRQILGQGPELLVQFQDESVVDDSQLPKDRFSAERLKGVDSTLKIQPAELGDSAMYLCASSLERNTGELFFGEGSRLTVL.

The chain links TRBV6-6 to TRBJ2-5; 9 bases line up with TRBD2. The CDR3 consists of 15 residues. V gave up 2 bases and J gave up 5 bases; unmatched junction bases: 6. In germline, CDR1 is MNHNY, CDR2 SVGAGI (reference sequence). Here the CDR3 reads CASSYGGGAGETQYF. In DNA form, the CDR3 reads TGTGCCAGCAGTTACGGCGGGGGGGCTGGGGAGACCCAGTACTTC.

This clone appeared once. CDR3 DNA sequence: TGTGCCACCAGTTTGACAGGGGGTATCACAGATACGCAGTATTTT. Protein: CATSLTGGITDTQYF. V is TRBV24-1 and J is TRBJ2-3, with 9 bases aligning to TRBD1. CDR1 KGHDR and CDR2 SFDVKD come from the germline V gene. The CDR3 is 15 amino acids. V gave up 6 bases and J gave up 2 bases; unmatched junction bases: 5.

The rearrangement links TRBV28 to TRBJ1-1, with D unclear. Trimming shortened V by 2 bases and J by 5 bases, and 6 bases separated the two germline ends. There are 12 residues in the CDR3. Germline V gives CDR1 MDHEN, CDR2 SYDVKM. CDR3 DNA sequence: TGTGCCAGCAGTTTACGGGAAACTGAAGCTTTCTTT. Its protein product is CASSLRETEAFF. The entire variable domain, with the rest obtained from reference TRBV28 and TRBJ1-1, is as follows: DVKVTQSSRYLVKRTGEKVFLECVQDMDHENMFWYRQDPGLGLRLIYFSYDVKMKEKGDIPEGYSVSREKKERFSLILESASTNQTSMYLCASSLRETEAFFGQGTRLTVV.

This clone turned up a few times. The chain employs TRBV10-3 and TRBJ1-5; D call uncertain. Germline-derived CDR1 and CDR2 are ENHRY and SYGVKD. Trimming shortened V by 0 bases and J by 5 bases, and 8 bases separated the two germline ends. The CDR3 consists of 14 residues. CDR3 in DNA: TGTGCCATCAGTGAGTCGCTAGGAGATCAGCCCCAGCATTTT. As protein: CAISESLGDQPQHF.

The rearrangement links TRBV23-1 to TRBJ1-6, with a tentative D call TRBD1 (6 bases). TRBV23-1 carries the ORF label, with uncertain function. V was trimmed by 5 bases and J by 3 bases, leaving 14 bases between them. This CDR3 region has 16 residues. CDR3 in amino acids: CASSEDRPNYNSPLHF. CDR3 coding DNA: TGCGCCAGCAGTGAAGACAGGCCTAACTATAATTCACCCCTCCACTTT.

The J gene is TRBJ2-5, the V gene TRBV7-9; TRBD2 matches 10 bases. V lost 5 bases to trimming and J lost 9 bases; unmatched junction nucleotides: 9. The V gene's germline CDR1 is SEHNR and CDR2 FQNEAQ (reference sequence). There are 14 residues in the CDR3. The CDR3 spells CASSRLAGETAQYF. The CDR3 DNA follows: TGTGCCAGCAGCCGGCTAGCGGGAGAGACCGCCCAGTACTTC.